This TCR beta chain was identified during a study of T cell repertoires in ileal Crohn's disease. On the study more broadly: Patients had a median 7.9-year disease duration, and over 30% were active smokers.

Germline V CDR1 and CDR2: SGHDT, YYEEEE. V was clipped by 1 base and J by 4 bases, with 9 bases between them. The CDR3 has 14 residues. Libraries were prepared by immunoSEQ multiplex PCR; TCRdb keeps only in-frame clonotypes and omits some of them. In the table there are approximately 27,000 clones, 81% of which are singletons. This clone has a handful of counts. Its target is unknown. Study observations and caveats: Active smokers at surgery had more clonal expansions than non-smokers.

Sequencing used ileal tissue. The source is an adult with Crohn's disease. This chain links TRBV5-6 with TRBJ2-1; weak D call: TRBD1 (5 bases). DNA of the CDR3: TGTGCCAGCAGCTTGCAGGGCGATTACAATGAGCAGTTCTTC. As protein: CASSLQGDYNEQFF.